This entry lists 32 T cell receptor beta chains sequenced from one sample in a study of T-cell reconstitution after alpha-beta-depleted transplantation in children. A library of TCRbeta sequences, prepared with unique molecular identifiers, was generated. MiXCR, applied by TCRdb to the PCR reads, yields one record per CDR3 protein. The table includes fewer than 1 million distinct CDR3 sequences, about 16% detected once. Source: PBMCs, mostly from graft donor cells, taken 360 days after TCRalphabeta/CD19-depleted stem cell transplant. These receptors all stem from a male patient under 18 who had a stem cell transplant for acute lymphoblastic leukemia, so the T cells may come from the graft donor.

A few counts support this clonotype. The V call is TRBV5-1, the J call TRBJ1-5; no definite D call. Looked up from germline, CDR1 is SGHRS and CDR2 is YFSETQ. Trimming took 0 bases from V and 1 from J, leaving 8 bases between them. The CDR3 is made up of 15 amino acids. The CDR3 is CASSLGEGSNQPQHF. CDR3 coding DNA: TGCGCCAGCAGCTTGGGAGAGGGAAGCAATCAGCCCCAGCATTTT.

This clonotype was counted a few times. This rearrangement joins TRBV6-5 to TRBJ2-7; perhaps TRBD2 as D (6 bases). The germline V and J ends were trimmed by 0 bases and 7 bases, with 22 bases remaining between them. Per germline, CDR1 MNHEY and CDR2 SVGAGI. The CDR3 is 17 amino acids. CDR3 sequence (DNA): TGTGCCAGCAGTTACTCGAATTGGAGACTAGACCCGTTGGAGCAGTACTTC. Encoded protein: CASSYSNWRLDPLEQYF.

This clonotype was seen a handful of times. This CDR3 is CASSQRVWGTSGINEQFF. The CDR3, as DNA: TGTGCCAGCAGCCAACGGGTGTGGGGGACTAGCGGAATTAATGAGCAGTTCTTC. This rearrangement joins TRBV11-2 to TRBJ2-1, with 11 bases identical to TRBD2. Germline values: CDR1 SGHAT, CDR2 FQNNGV. The ends lost 5 bases at V and 7 bases at J; junction bases unmatched: 16. The CDR3 spans 18 residues.

A few counts support this clonotype. This chain joins TRBV18 and TRBJ2-3, with unresolved D. CDR3 length: 15 amino acids. Germline assignment: CDR1 KGHSH and CDR2 LQKENI. Between the trimmed V and J ends, which lost 5 bases and 1 base, there was a span of 13 bases. The DNA for the CDR3 is TGTGCCAGCTCATCATCTCAGACTGGCACAGATACGCAGTATTTT. This translates into CASSSSQTGTDTQYF.

The gene calls are TRBV12-5 and TRBJ1-3; D uncertain. This CDR3 has 12 residues. Trimming shortened V by 9 bases and J by 1 base, and 7 bases separated the two germline ends. Germline values: CDR1 LGHNT, CDR2 FRNRAP. The CDR3 loop is CARRDSGNTIYF. As DNA, the CDR3 is TGTGCTAGGCGTGATTCTGGAAACACCATATATTTT.

This clonotype was observed at least ten times. The chain recombines TRBV10-2 with TRBJ2-1; no clear D gene. CDR1 and CDR2 from the germline V gene are WSHSY and SAAADI. The CDR3 contains 13 residues. V gave up 6 bases and J gave up 1 base, with 7 bases separating them. The CDR3 DNA sequence: TGCGCCAGCAGCGGGTTATCCTACAATGAGCAGTTCTTC. Residues: CASSGLSYNEQFF.

The gene calls are TRBV4-1 and TRBJ2-1; D might be TRBD2 (6 bases). Trimming shortened V by 4 bases and J by 5 bases, and 15 bases separated the two germline ends. The CDR3 is 15 residues long. Germline CDR1 MGHRA, CDR2 YSYEKL. CDR3: CASSRGPVADNEQFF. CDR3 bases: TGCGCCAGCAGCCGGGGACCCGTAGCGGACAATGAGCAGTTCTTC.

This chain uses TRBV10-2 with TRBJ2-7; TRBD1 agrees at 10 bases. The J segment lost 2 bases and the V segment lost 2 bases, leaving 3 bases of the junction unmatched. This CDR3 is built from 15 residues. CDR1 WSHSY and CDR2 SAAADI come from the germline V gene. CDR3 sequence reads: CASSEPGQGTYEQYF. The CDR3 region has the DNA TGCGCCAGCAGTGAGCCGGGACAGGGGACCTACGAGCAGTACTTC.

The chain is built from TRBV4-1 and TRBJ2-5; D gene ambiguous. V lost 0 bases and J 2 bases, leaving 7 bases between the germline ends. The CDR3 runs 14 residues. From germline, CDR1 is MGHRA and CDR2 YSYEKL. The CDR3 DNA follows: TGCGCCAGCAGCCAAGATTGGCGGCAAGAGACCCAGTACTTC. The encoded protein is CASSQDWRQETQYF.

The CDR3, as DNA: TGTGCCAGCAGTTACCAGCGGAGAAGCTCCTACGAGCAGTACTTC. Its protein is CASSYQRRSSYEQYF. The V gene is TRBV6-2 or TRBV6-3, the J gene TRBJ2-7; tentative D call: TRBD2 (5 bases). Trimming cost V 2 bases and J 0 bases, with 11 bases left between them. The germline V gene encodes CDR1 MNHEY and CDR2 SVGEGT. The CDR3 totals 15 residues.

CDR3 loop: CASSYLDGTYEQYF. CDR3 DNA: TGTGCCAGCAGTTATTTGGACGGCACCTACGAGCAGTACTTC. This rearrangement joins TRBV6-5 to TRBJ2-7; D call uncertain. The length of the CDR3 is 14 residues. The V end was cut by 3 bases, the J end by 2 bases, with 11 bases between. Germline CDR1 and CDR2: MNHEY and SVGAGI.

This clonotype has at least ten counts. The CDR3 nucleotides are TGTGCCAGCAGCTTAAGGGCAGGGGTGAACACTGAAGCTTTCTTT. Its protein is CASSLRAGVNTEAFF. The chain couples TRBV7-9 to TRBJ1-1; D possibly corresponds to TRBD1 (6 bases). Germline V gene data show CDR1 as SEHNR and CDR2 as FQNEAQ (reference sequence). Trimming removed 2 bases at V and 0 bases at J, with 10 bases between. The CDR3 runs 15 residues.

The genes are TRBV5-1 and TRBJ2-7; no reliable D call. Trimming took 3 bases from V and 5 from J, leaving 15 bases between them. This CDR3 contains 14 residues. Per the germline V gene, CDR1 is SGHRS and CDR2 is YFSETQ. The CDR3 DNA reads TGCGCCAGCAGCTGGGCTCTCAGGAGCAACGAGCAGTACTTC. It codes for CASSWALRSNEQYF.

The chain employs TRBV6-4 and TRBJ2-3; D might be TRBD1 or TRBD2, each matching 5 bases. This CDR3 region has 15 residues. Germline CDR1 and CDR2: MRHNA and SNTAGT. The V end lost 6 bases, the J end lost 0 bases, and 13 bases lay between the germline ends. The CDR3 loop reads CASRPYGASTDTQYF. The DNA for the CDR3 is TGTGCCAGCAGGCCCTACGGGGCCAGCACAGATACGCAGTATTTT.

This clonotype appeared a few times. This chain links TRBV11-2 with TRBJ2-1, with TRBD2 matching 7 bases. The V gene's germline CDR1 is SGHAT and CDR2 FQNNGV. This CDR3 has 17 residues. V was pared by 0 bases and J by 1 base, with 6 bases of the junction left unmatched. The CDR3 DNA reads TGTGCCAGCAGCTTAGATGTCGGGAGGATGTCCTACAATGAGCAGTTCTTC. This sequence encodes CASSLDVGRMSYNEQFF. Drawing the rest from reference TRBV11-2 and TRBJ2-1, the complete variable domain is EAGVAQSPRYKIIEKRQSVAFWCNPISGHATLYWYQQILGQGPKLLIQFQNNGVVDDSQLPKDRFSAERLKGVDSTLKIQPAKLEDSAVYLCASSLDVGRMSYNEQFFGPGTRLTVL.

This clonotype was counted at least ten times. The chain carries TRBV7-9 and TRBJ2-3, with D possibly TRBD1 on 5 matching bases. Deletions cut 5 bases from V and 1 base from J, with 10 bases between. The germline CDR1 and CDR2 sequences are SEHNR and FQNEAQ (reference sequence). The CDR3 loop spans 14 amino acids. DNA for the CDR3: TGTGCCAGCAGCCACGGCAGGGGCACAGATACGCAGTATTTT. Its translation: CASSHGRGTDTQYF.

The rearrangement joins TRBV15 to TRBJ2-5; D remains unclear. Deletions cut 1 base from V and 5 bases from J, with 14 bases between. CDR3 length: 15 amino acids. From germline, CDR1 is LNHNV and CDR2 YYDKDF (reference sequence). The CDR3 sequence: CATSRVGIEPETQYF. The DNA of the CDR3 is TGTGCCACCAGCAGAGTCGGTATCGAACCCGAGACCCAGTACTTC.

The chain combines TRBV28 with TRBJ2-7; D is possibly TRBD2 (6 bases). Germline V gene sequence: CDR1 MDHEN, CDR2 SYDVKM. There are 14 residues in the CDR3. The V end lost 7 bases, the J end lost 3 bases, and 16 bases lay between the germline ends. Written as DNA, the CDR3 is TGTGCCAGCAAGGGCGTAGCGGAGGTCTACGAGCAGTACTTC. It translates to CASKGVAEVYEQYF.

This rearrangement joins TRBV7-9 to TRBJ2-2; the D gene is possibly TRBD2 (5 bases). The CDR3 spans 17 residues. V lost 1 base, J lost 1 base, and 13 bases lay in between. The germline V gene encodes CDR1 SEHNR and CDR2 FQNEAQ (reference sequence). The CDR3 bases are TGTGCCAGCAGCTTAGAGCGGCTAGCCTTGAACACCGGGGAGCTGTTTTTT. Encoded protein: CASSLERLALNTGELFF.

The chain links TRBV27 to TRBJ2-3, with TRBD2 matching over 11 bases. V dropped 0 bases and J dropped 1; count of bases not matched to a gene: 6. In germline, CDR1 is MNHEY, CDR2 SMNVEV (reference sequence). The CDR3 consists of 18 residues. CDR3 sequence (DNA): TGTGCCAGCAGTTTATCGGCCGGACTAGCGGGCGGCACAGATACGCAGTATTTT. Translated: CASSLSAGLAGGTDTQYF.

This clonotype was seen a handful of times. The chain couples TRBV6-5 to TRBJ1-5; 7 bases are a match to TRBD1. Germline CDR1 is MNHEY and CDR2 is SVGAGI. The CDR3 sequence is 15 residues long. The V and J ends lost 6 bases and 2 bases, in that order; junction bases with no gene match: 7. The CDR3 loop reads CASRPGQTGNQPQHF. Written as DNA, the CDR3 is TGTGCCAGCAGACCGGGACAGACGGGCAATCAGCCCCAGCATTTT.

The rearrangement links TRBV18 to TRBJ2-1; D is unresolved. V lost 6 bases, J lost 3 bases, and 15 bases lay in between. CDR3 size: 15 residues. Germline V lookup: CDR1 KGHSH, CDR2 LQKENI. CDR3 in amino acids: CASSQPGEDYNEQFF. For the CDR3, the DNA is TGTGCCAGCTCCCAGCCCGGAGAGGACTACAATGAGCAGTTCTTC.

This clonotype was counted a few times. V is TRBV10-2 and J is TRBJ2-7, with D hard to call. This CDR3 comprises 15 residues. From germline, CDR1 is WSHSY and CDR2 SAAADI. The V gene lost 1 base and the J gene lost 5 bases, with 15 bases spanning the gap. This CDR3 reads CASSEYQRSLNEQYF. CDR3 coding DNA: TGCGCCAGCAGTGAGTATCAACGCTCTTTGAACGAGCAGTACTTC.

V usage is TRBV5-6 and J usage is TRBJ2-7; 11 nucleotides agree with TRBD2. V trimming: 6 bases; J trimming: 7 bases; junction bases outside the gene matches: 9. The CDR3 covers 14 residues. CDR1 is SGHDT and CDR2 is YYEEEE in the germline V gene. The CDR3 spells CASTYFSGREEQYF. CDR3 sequence (DNA): TGTGCCAGCACCTACTTTAGCGGGAGGGAGGAGCAGTACTTC.

The chain employs TRBV9 and TRBJ1-1; a weak D match, TRBD1 (6 bases). Deletions cut 5 bases from V and 1 base from J, with 15 bases between. This CDR3 region has 15 residues. Germline V gene data show CDR1 as SGDLS and CDR2 as YYNGEE. This chain's CDR3 is CASRTGGTANTEAFF. The DNA for the CDR3 is TGTGCCAGCAGGACCGGGGGCACGGCGAACACTGAAGCTTTCTTT.

The gene calls are TRBV12-3 or TRBV12-4 and TRBJ2-7; 13 bases match TRBD2. J was trimmed by 7 bases and V by 6 bases; bases with no gene match: 6. The CDR3 runs to 14 residues. The CDR3 reads CASRGTSGTGEQYF. DNA of the CDR3: TGTGCCAGCAGGGGGACTAGCGGGACGGGGGAGCAGTACTTC.

This chain connects TRBV10-3 to TRBJ2-3; D uncertain. This CDR3 is built from 14 residues. Between the trimmed V and J ends, which lost 4 bases and 0 bases, there was a span of 8 bases. Germline assignment: CDR1 ENHRY and CDR2 SYGVKD. The CDR3 loop is CAISGSASTDTQYF. The CDR3 coding sequence is TGTGCCATCAGTGGGAGTGCTAGCACAGATACGCAGTATTTT.

This clonotype was picked up one time. This chain connects TRBV25-1 to TRBJ2-5; D not resolved. The CDR3 loop spans 13 amino acids. Germline lookup yields CDR1 MGHDK and CDR2 SYGVNS. Trimming removed 4 bases from V and 7 bases from J, with 13 bases in between. This CDR3 reads CASSARAGGTQYF. The CDR3 DNA sequence: TGTGCCAGCAGTGCCCGGGCCGGTGGGACCCAGTACTTC.

This clonotype has more than one count but fewer than ten. The chain is built from TRBV20-1 and TRBJ2-5; 11 positions agree with TRBD2. The CDR3 covers 15 residues. Trimming took 0 bases from V and 6 from J; bases not matched to a gene: 6. CDR1 and CDR2 (germline): DFQATT, SNEGSKA (reference sequence). CDR3 amino acids: CSARDSGRAKKTQYF. DNA of the CDR3: TGCAGTGCTAGAGATAGCGGGAGGGCCAAAAAGACCCAGTACTTC.

CDR3 DNA: TGCAGCGTTGAAGATCCGCGAGGCTCCGGAAACACCATATATTTT. Translated, it gives CSVEDPRGSGNTIYF. The V gene is TRBV29-1, the J gene TRBJ1-3; no definite D call. CDR1 and CDR2 from the germline V gene are SQVTM and ANQGSEA. The CDR3 runs to 15 residues. Trimming cost V 0 bases and J 4 bases, with 13 bases left between them.

CDR3 sequence (DNA): TGCAGTGCTAGAGATGACTCACGACTGGGGGCATACTACGAGCAGTACTTC. Translation gives CSARDDSRLGAYYEQYF. The rearrangement joins TRBV20-1 to TRBJ2-7, with D tentatively TRBD1 (6 bases). V was cut by 0 bases and J by 3 bases, with 21 bases left in between. CDR3 length equals 17 residues. CDR1 and CDR2 from the germline V gene are DFQATT and SNEGSKA (reference sequence).

The chain is built from TRBV4-2 and TRBJ2-2; no reliable D call. The CDR3 extends over 17 amino acids. V shed 3 bases and J shed 3 bases, with 17 bases lying between them. Germline CDR1 reads LGHNA; CDR2 reads YNFKEQ. The CDR3 nucleotides are TGTGCCAGCAGCCAGGCGAGGTATAGGTACGACACCGGGGAGCTGTTTTTT. Its translation is CASSQARYRYDTGELFF.